Shown below are 9 T cell receptor beta chains from a single sample sequenced in a study of blood T cell repertoires in COVID-19. Here immunoSEQ multiplex PCR was the method, and the copy in TCRdb shows in-frame clones only, minus some. The sample consists of roughly 120,000 clones, 88% of them appearing once. Material for sequencing was peripheral blood. The source of these receptors is a woman aged 45 to 65 with acute or convalescent COVID-19.

This clone was observed a single time. The chain recombines TRBV7-6 with TRBJ2-7; 12 nucleotides line up with TRBD2. Germline-derived CDR1 and CDR2 are SGHVS and FNYEAQ. This CDR3 region has 15 residues. With 4 bases clipped from V and 5 bases from J, the junction kept 6 bases outside the gene matches. DNA for the CDR3: TGTGCCAGCAGCTCCCGGACTAGCGGGAAGGACGAGCAGTACTTC. Its translation: CASSSRTSGKDEQYF.

J is TRBJ2-7 and V is TRBV29-1, with D unresolved. The germline V gene has CDR1 SQVTM and CDR2 ANQGSEA. V was clipped by 2 bases and J by 7 bases, with 15 bases between them. The CDR3 contains 13 residues. CDR3 loop: CSVERLGLGEQYF. The DNA for the CDR3 is TGCAGCGTTGAAAGGCTGGGCCTGGGTGAGCAGTACTTC.

V gene TRBV19 combines with J gene TRBJ2-5, with D perhaps TRBD2 (5 bases). Germline loops: CDR1 LNHDA, CDR2 SQIVND (reference sequence). Between the trimmed V and J ends, which lost 5 bases and 0 bases, there was a span of 13 bases. This CDR3 has 15 amino acids. The CDR3 bases are TGTGCCAGTAGTGATATAGCGCGGTACCAAGAGACCCAGTACTTC. Its protein product is CASSDIARYQETQYF.

The V gene is TRBV7-2, the J gene TRBJ2-5; TRBD2 might be the D (6 bases). The CDR3 loop spans 14 amino acids. Germline V gene sequence: CDR1 SGHTA, CDR2 FQGNSA. Trimming removed 2 bases from V and 4 bases from J, with 11 bases in between. DNA for the CDR3: TGTGCCAGCAGCTTATCGGGGGTGGGAGAGACCCAGTACTTC. Amino acids: CASSLSGVGETQYF.

As DNA, the CDR3 is TGTGCCTGGAGTGTAGTCGTTAGAGAGACCCAGTACTTC. It translates to CAWSVVVRETQYF. This rearrangement joins TRBV30 to TRBJ2-5; D uncertain. CDR1 is GTSNPN, CDR2 SVGIG, per germline (reference sequence). V shed 0 bases and J shed 4 bases, with 9 bases lying between them. The CDR3 is 13 amino acids.

V and J are TRBV29-1 and TRBJ2-5, with 9 bases matching TRBD2. The CDR3 consists of 15 residues. V was clipped by 5 bases and J by 2 bases; unmatched bases: 9. CDR1 is SQVTM and CDR2 is ANQGSEA in the germline V gene. The CDR3 reads CSVRGPSGEQETQYF. Here the CDR3 DNA reads TGCAGCGTTCGCGGACCTAGCGGGGAACAAGAGACCCAGTACTTC.

This chain uses TRBV19 with TRBJ1-5; 7 bases align to TRBD1. From germline, CDR1 is LNHDA and CDR2 SQIVND (reference sequence). The CDR3 extends over 15 amino acids. The junction had 11 bases not matched to a gene; V was cut back by 5 bases and J by 7 bases. The CDR3 DNA follows: TGTGCCAGTAGTCCTTACGACAGGGCTGGGCAGCCCCAGCATTTT. It encodes CASSPYDRAGQPQHF.

The chain is built from TRBV10-2 and TRBJ2-7; 8 bases are shared with TRBD2. Trimming at V came to 3 bases and at J to 2 bases, leaving 15 bases not matched to a gene. CDR3 size: 18 residues. Looked up from germline, CDR1 is WSHSY and CDR2 is SAAADI. CDR3 nucleotides: TGCGCCAGCAGTGACTGGGGACGGGGGGGAACAAGGGCCTACGAGCAGTACTTC. This codes for CASSDWGRGGTRAYEQYF.

The chain recombines TRBV6-1 with TRBJ2-1, with TRBD2 matching 7 bases. V lost 0 bases and J lost 0; bases outside the gene matches: 8. The CDR3 has 18 amino acids. The V gene's germline CDR1 is MNHNS and CDR2 SASEGT. For the CDR3, the DNA is TGTGCCAGCAGTGAAGCGAGGGTCGGACTAGGCTCCTACAATGAGCAGTTCTTC. Its protein is CASSEARVGLGSYNEQFF.